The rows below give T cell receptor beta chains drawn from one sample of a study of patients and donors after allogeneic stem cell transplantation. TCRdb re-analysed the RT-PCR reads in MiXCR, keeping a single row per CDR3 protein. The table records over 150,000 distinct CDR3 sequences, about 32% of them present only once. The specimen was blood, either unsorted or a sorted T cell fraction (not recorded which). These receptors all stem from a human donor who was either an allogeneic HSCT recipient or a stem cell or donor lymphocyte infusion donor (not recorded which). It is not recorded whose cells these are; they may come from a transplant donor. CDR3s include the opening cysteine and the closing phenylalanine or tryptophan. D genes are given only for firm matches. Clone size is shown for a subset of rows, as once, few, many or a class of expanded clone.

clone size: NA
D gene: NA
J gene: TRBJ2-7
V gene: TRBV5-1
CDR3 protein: CASSSLTGTIYEQYF
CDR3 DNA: TGCGCCAGCAGCTCCCTAACCGGGACCATCTACGAGCAGTACTTC

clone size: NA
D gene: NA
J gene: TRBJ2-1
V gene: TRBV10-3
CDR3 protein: CAISEVPGGSYNEQFF
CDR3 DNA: TGTGCCATCAGTGAAGTCCCGGGTGGCTCCTACAATGAGCAGTTCTTC

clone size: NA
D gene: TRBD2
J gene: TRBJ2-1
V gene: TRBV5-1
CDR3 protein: CASSLDLAGVDEQFF
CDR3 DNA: TGCGCCAGCAGCTTGGATCTAGCGGGAGTAGATGAGCAGTTCTTC

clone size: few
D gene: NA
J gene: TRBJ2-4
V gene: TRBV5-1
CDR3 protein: CASSPGQGGANIQYF
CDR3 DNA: TGCGCCAGCAGCCCCGGACAGGGAGGGGCAAACATTCAGTACTTC

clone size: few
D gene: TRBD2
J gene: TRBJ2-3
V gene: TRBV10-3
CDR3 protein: CAISDMREGADTQYF
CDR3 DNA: TGTGCCATCAGTGACATGCGGGAGGGAGCAGATACGCAGTATTTT

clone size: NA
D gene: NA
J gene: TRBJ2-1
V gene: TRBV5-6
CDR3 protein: CASSLGGASRWGQFF
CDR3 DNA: TGTGCCAGCAGCTTGGGTGGGGCTAGCCGCTGGGGGCAGTTCTTC

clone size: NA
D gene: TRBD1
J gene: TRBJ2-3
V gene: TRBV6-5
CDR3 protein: CASTVTGSGKDTQYF
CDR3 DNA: TGTGCCAGCACCGTGACAGGGAGTGGAAAAGATACGCAGTATTTT

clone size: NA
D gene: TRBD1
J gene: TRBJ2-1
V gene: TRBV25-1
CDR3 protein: CASTTLAGTAYEQFF
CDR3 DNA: TGTGCCAGCACCACCCTCGCCGGGACAGCGTATGAGCAGTTCTTC

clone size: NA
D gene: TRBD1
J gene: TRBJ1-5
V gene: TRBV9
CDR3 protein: CASSRGGKPRSNQPQHF
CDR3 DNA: TGTGCCAGCAGTCGAGGGGGCAAGCCCAGAAGCAATCAGCCCCAGCATTTT

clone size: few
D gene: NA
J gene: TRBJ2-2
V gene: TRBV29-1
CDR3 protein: CSVRTATGELFF
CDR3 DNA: TGCAGCGTCCGGACAGCCACCGGGGAGCTGTTTTTT

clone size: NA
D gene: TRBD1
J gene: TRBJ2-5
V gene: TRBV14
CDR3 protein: CASSPWTGVQETQYF
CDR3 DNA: TGTGCCAGCAGCCCATGGACAGGGGTCCAAGAGACCCAGTACTTC